This T cell receptor beta chain was retrieved from a study of control samples from healthy donors and cancer patients (dated by TCRdb to 2019 to 2021). The CDR3, from cysteine to phenylalanine, totals 14 residues. Only the CDR3 DNA is retained, 42 bases long and in frame from the first base. V lost 3 bases and J lost 5 bases; the stretch between them is 8 bases long. Based on the germline V gene, the CDR1 and CDR2 sequences are ENHRY and SYGVKD. About this clone: No antigen is known for it. Base-call qualities are not available, and no considerably larger clone is one nucleotide away.

The library relied on the immunoSEQ multiplex PCR assay. TCRdb retrieved this table from immuneACCESS and kept in-frame rearrangements only. Not all clones are present; in checked studies, unresolved V genes account for under half, and no reason is known for the remainder. The sample data list over 150,000 clones, and roughly 94% of these were observed just once. The top ten hold less than 15% of the sample. The sample comprised PBMCs. This clonotype was obtained from a man in his sixties with colorectal cancer. This sequence uses TRBV10-3 and TRBJ1-6, with the identity of the D gene unclear. The bases are TGTGCCATCAGTGAAAAGTTAGATAATTCACCCCTCCACTTT. Translated, this is CAISEKLDNSPLHF.